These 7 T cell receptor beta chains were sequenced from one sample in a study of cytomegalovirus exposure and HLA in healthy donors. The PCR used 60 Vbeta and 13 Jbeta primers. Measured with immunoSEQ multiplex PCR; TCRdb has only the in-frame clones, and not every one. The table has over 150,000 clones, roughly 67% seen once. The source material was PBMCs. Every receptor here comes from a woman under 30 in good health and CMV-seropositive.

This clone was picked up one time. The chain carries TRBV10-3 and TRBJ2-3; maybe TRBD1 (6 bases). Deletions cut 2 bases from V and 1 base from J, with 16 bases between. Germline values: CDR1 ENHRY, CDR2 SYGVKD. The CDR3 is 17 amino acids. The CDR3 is CAISETLSGQGTDTQYF. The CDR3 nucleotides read TGTGCCATCAGTGAGACCCTCTCGGGACAAGGCACAGATACGCAGTATTTT.

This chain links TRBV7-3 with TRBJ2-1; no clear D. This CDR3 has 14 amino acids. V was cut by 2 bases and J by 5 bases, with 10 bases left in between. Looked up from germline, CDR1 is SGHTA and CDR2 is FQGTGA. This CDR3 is CASSLQQVNNEQFF. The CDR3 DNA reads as TGTGCCAGCAGCTTACAGCAGGTCAACAATGAGCAGTTCTTC.

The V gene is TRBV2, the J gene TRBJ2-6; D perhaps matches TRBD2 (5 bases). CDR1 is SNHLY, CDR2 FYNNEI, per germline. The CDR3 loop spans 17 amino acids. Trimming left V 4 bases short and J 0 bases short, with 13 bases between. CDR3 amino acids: CASSAGPSNSGANVLTF. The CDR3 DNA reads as TGTGCCAGCAGTGCCGGTCCTAGCAACTCTGGGGCCAACGTCCTGACTTTC.

The CDR3 nucleotides are TGTGCCAGCAGTCCCCGACGGCAGGACAATCAGCCCCAGCATTTT. The encoded protein is CASSPRRQDNQPQHF. The V gene is TRBV6-1, the J gene TRBJ1-5; no firm D call. The CDR3 has 15 amino acids. Looked up from germline, CDR1 is MNHNS and CDR2 is SASEGT. V gave up 5 bases and J gave up 3 bases, with 14 bases separating them.

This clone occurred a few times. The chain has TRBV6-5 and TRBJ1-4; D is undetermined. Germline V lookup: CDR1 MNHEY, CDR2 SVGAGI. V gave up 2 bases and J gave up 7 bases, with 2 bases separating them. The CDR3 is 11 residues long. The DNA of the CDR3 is TGTGCCAGCAGTTACCTTGAAAAACTGTTTTTT. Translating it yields CASSYLEKLFF.

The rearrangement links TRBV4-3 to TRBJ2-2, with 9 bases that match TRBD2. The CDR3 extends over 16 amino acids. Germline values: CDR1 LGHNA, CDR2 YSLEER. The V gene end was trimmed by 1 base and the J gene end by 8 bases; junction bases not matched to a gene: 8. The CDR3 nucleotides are TGCGCCAGCAGCCAAGCTGGCGGGGGGGCGAGAGGGGAGCTGTTTTTT. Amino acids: CASSQAGGGARGELFF.

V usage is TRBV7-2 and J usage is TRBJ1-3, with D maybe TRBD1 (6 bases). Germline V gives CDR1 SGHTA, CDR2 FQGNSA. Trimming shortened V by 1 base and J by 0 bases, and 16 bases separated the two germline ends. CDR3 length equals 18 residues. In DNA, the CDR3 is TGTGCCAGCAGCTTAGGTCGGCCTCAGGGGTCCTCTGGAAACACCATATATTTT. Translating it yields CASSLGRPQGSSGNTIYF.